These T cell receptor beta chains were read from a single sample in a study of T cell responses to AZD1222 COVID-19 vaccine. Generated by immunoSEQ multiplex PCR, the TCRdb table keeps only in-frame clones and is missing some. This sample yields 120,000 to 150,000 clones, of which roughly 93% are seen a single time; less than 2.5% belongs to the top ten. The sample here was peripheral blood, taken 28 days after the second AZD1222 dose. The receptors shown here come from an adult who received the AZD1222 COVID-19 vaccine. CDR3s include the opening cysteine and the closing phenylalanine or tryptophan. A D gene is named only where the DNA matches it firmly. The size field is filled for only some rows; it gives once, few, many or a size class.

j_gene: TRBJ1-1
v_gene: TRBV6-5
d_gene: TRBD1
abundance: .
CDR3aa: CASADRGVGTEAFF
CDR3nt: TGTGCCAGCGCCGACAGGGGGGTTGGCACTGAAGCTTTCTTT

j_gene: TRBJ2-3
v_gene: TRBV9
d_gene: TRBD2
abundance: .
CDR3aa: CASSALTSGGDTQYF
CDR3nt: TGTGCCAGCAGCGCCTTGACTAGCGGCGGGGATACGCAGTATTTT

j_gene: TRBJ2-7
v_gene: TRBV3-1/TRBV3-2
d_gene: .
abundance: .
CDR3aa: CASSQGVARRDLLYEQYF
CDR3nt: TGTGCCAGCAGCCAAGGGGTTGCTCGGAGGGATCTTCTCTACGAGCAGTACTTC

j_gene: TRBJ2-1
v_gene: TRBV7-9
d_gene: .
abundance: .
CDR3aa: CASSLGGSYNEQFF
CDR3nt: TGTGCCAGCAGCCTGGGCGGCTCCTACAATGAGCAGTTCTTC

j_gene: TRBJ2-1
v_gene: TRBV28
d_gene: .
abundance: few
CDR3aa: CASSLRGGPLYNEQFF
CDR3nt: TGTGCCAGCAGTTTAAGGGGGGGGCCTCTTTACAATGAGCAGTTCTTC

j_gene: TRBJ2-3
v_gene: TRBV5-1
d_gene: TRBD1
abundance: .
CDR3aa: CASSLGGQGASDTQYF
CDR3nt: TGCGCCAGCAGCTTGGGAGGACAGGGGGCCTCAGATACGCAGTATTTT

j_gene: TRBJ2-3
v_gene: TRBV3-1/TRBV3-2
d_gene: .
abundance: .
CDR3aa: CASSQAGYTDTQYF
CDR3nt: TGTGCCAGCAGCCAAGCGGGGTACACAGATACGCAGTATTTT

j_gene: TRBJ2-5
v_gene: TRBV19
d_gene: TRBD2
abundance: .
CDR3aa: CASRLAGESIETQYF
CDR3nt: TGTGCCAGTAGGTTAGCGGGGGAGTCAATAGAGACCCAGTACTTC

j_gene: TRBJ1-1
v_gene: TRBV7-2
d_gene: .
abundance: .
CDR3aa: CASSLRVGNTEAFF
CDR3nt: TGTGCCAGCAGCCTTAGGGTGGGCAACACTGAAGCTTTCTTT

j_gene: TRBJ1-5
v_gene: TRBV15
d_gene: .
abundance: .
CDR3aa: CATSRDLPRLLYQPQHF
CDR3nt: TGTGCCACCAGCAGAGATCTCCCCCGGCTCTTATATCAGCCCCAGCATTTT

j_gene: TRBJ1-1
v_gene: TRBV19
d_gene: .
abundance: few
CDR3aa: CASRWGSTEAFF
CDR3nt: TGTGCCAGTCGGTGGGGGTCCACTGAAGCTTTCTTT

j_gene: TRBJ1-1
v_gene: TRBV7-2
d_gene: .
abundance: .
CDR3aa: CASSLQTGINTEAFF
CDR3nt: TGTGCCAGCAGCTTACAAACGGGAATCAACACTGAAGCTTTCTTT

j_gene: TRBJ2-5
v_gene: TRBV13
d_gene: .
abundance: .
CDR3aa: CASSLGPEETQYF
CDR3nt: TGTGCCAGCAGCTTAGGGCCTGAAGAGACCCAGTACTTC

j_gene: TRBJ2-1
v_gene: TRBV14
d_gene: .
abundance: once
CDR3aa: CASSQVRYNEQFF
CDR3nt: TGTGCCAGCAGCCAAGTTCGGTACAATGAGCAGTTCTTC

j_gene: TRBJ1-3
v_gene: TRBV30
d_gene: .
abundance: .
CDR3aa: CAWKASSGNTIYF
CDR3nt: TGTGCCTGGAAGGCTAGCTCTGGAAACACCATATATTTT

j_gene: TRBJ1-2
v_gene: TRBV19
d_gene: .
abundance: .
CDR3aa: CASSGRDTGGYTF
CDR3nt: TGTGCCAGTAGTGGACGGGATACGGGCGGCTACACCTTC

j_gene: TRBJ2-5
v_gene: TRBV18
d_gene: .
abundance: .
CDR3aa: CASSLGTQETQYF
CDR3nt: TGTGCCAGCTCACTCGGGACCCAAGAGACCCAGTACTTC

j_gene: TRBJ1-6
v_gene: TRBV7-9
d_gene: .
abundance: .
CDR3aa: CASSQDGVSNSPLHF
CDR3nt: TGTGCCAGCAGCCAGGACGGAGTAAGCAATTCACCCCTCCACTTT

j_gene: TRBJ1-1
v_gene: TRBV5-4
d_gene: TRBD1
abundance: .
CDR3aa: CASSQRTGGKLNTEAFF
CDR3nt: TGTGCCAGCAGCCAAAGGACAGGGGGCAAGTTGAACACTGAAGCTTTCTTT

j_gene: TRBJ2-7
v_gene: TRBV7-9
d_gene: .
abundance: .
CDR3aa: CASSSPDIFYEQYF
CDR3nt: TGTGCCAGCAGCTCCCCGGACATTTTCTACGAGCAGTACTTC

j_gene: TRBJ2-7
v_gene: TRBV6-5
d_gene: .
abundance: .
CDR3aa: CASRGGVLDSYEQYF
CDR3nt: TGTGCCAGCAGGGGGGGAGTCCTGGACTCCTACGAGCAGTACTTC

j_gene: TRBJ1-1
v_gene: TRBV7-9
d_gene: .
abundance: .
CDR3aa: CASSPRTGNTEAFF
CDR3nt: TGTGCCAGCAGCCCGCGGACGGGCAACACTGAAGCTTTCTTT

j_gene: TRBJ2-2
v_gene: TRBV19
d_gene: TRBD2
abundance: .
CDR3aa: CASMSSGIGSGELFF
CDR3nt: TGTGCCAGTATGAGTAGCGGGATAGGTTCCGGGGAGCTGTTTTTT

j_gene: TRBJ1-5
v_gene: TRBV15
d_gene: TRBD1
abundance: .
CDR3aa: CATSIGQGAFFKGQPQHF
CDR3nt: TGTGCCACCAGCATCGGACAGGGGGCGTTTTTTAAGGGTCAGCCCCAGCATTTT

j_gene: TRBJ2-1
v_gene: TRBV5-1
d_gene: TRBD2
abundance: .
CDR3aa: CASSLSSGNYNEQFF
CDR3nt: TGCGCCAGCAGCTTGTCTAGCGGGAACTACAATGAGCAGTTCTTC

j_gene: TRBJ1-3
v_gene: TRBV18
d_gene: .
abundance: .
CDR3aa: CASSRSTLNTIYF
CDR3nt: TGTGCCAGCTCCAGATCCACCCTGAACACCATATATTTT

j_gene: TRBJ1-2
v_gene: TRBV3-1/TRBV3-2
d_gene: .
abundance: .
CDR3aa: CASSQDRLGYTF
CDR3nt: TGTGCCAGCAGCCAAGATCGGTTGGGCTACACCTTC

j_gene: TRBJ1-2
v_gene: TRBV12-3/TRBV12-4
d_gene: .
abundance: .
CDR3aa: CASRLDGYTF
CDR3nt: TGTGCCAGCAGGCTGGATGGCTACACCTTC

j_gene: TRBJ1-6
v_gene: TRBV7-3
d_gene: .
abundance: .
CDR3aa: CASIVGNSPLHF
CDR3nt: TGTGCCAGTATAGTAGGGAATTCACCCCTCCACTTT

j_gene: TRBJ2-7
v_gene: TRBV6-1
d_gene: .
abundance: .
CDR3aa: CASSEAHLLPTYF
CDR3nt: TGTGCCAGCAGTGAAGCGCATCTCTTGCCGACGTACTTC

j_gene: TRBJ1-1
v_gene: TRBV19
d_gene: TRBD1
abundance: .
CDR3aa: CASSNRQGATEAFF
CDR3nt: TGTGCCAGTAGTAACCGACAGGGGGCGACTGAAGCTTTCTTT

j_gene: TRBJ2-2
v_gene: TRBV7-3
d_gene: .
abundance: .
CDR3aa: CASSLSPNTGELFF
CDR3nt: TGTGCCAGCAGCTTAAGTCCGAACACCGGGGAGCTGTTTTTT

j_gene: TRBJ2-1
v_gene: TRBV7-9
d_gene: .
abundance: once
CDR3aa: CASSFSNEQFF
CDR3nt: TGTGCCAGCAGCTTCAGCAATGAGCAGTTCTTC

j_gene: TRBJ2-1
v_gene: TRBV28
d_gene: TRBD2
abundance: .
CDR3aa: CASSLSSGRSNEQFF
CDR3nt: TGTGCCAGCAGTTTATCGAGCGGGAGGAGCAATGAGCAGTTCTTC

j_gene: TRBJ1-3
v_gene: TRBV5-1
d_gene: .
abundance: once
CDR3aa: CASSLGGRGAGNTIYF
CDR3nt: TGCGCCAGCAGCTTGGGGGGTCGAGGGGCTGGAAACACCATATATTTT

j_gene: TRBJ2-7
v_gene: TRBV5-1
d_gene: TRBD1
abundance: .
CDR3aa: CASSLVTGGPSSYEQYF
CDR3nt: TGCGCCAGCAGCTTGGTCACAGGGGGACCCAGCTCCTACGAGCAGTACTTC

j_gene: TRBJ2-7
v_gene: TRBV7-6
d_gene: .
abundance: .
CDR3aa: CASSLTGLSYEQYF
CDR3nt: TGTGCCAGCAGCTTAACGGGACTCTCCTACGAGCAGTACTTC

j_gene: TRBJ2-7
v_gene: TRBV28
d_gene: .
abundance: .
CDR3aa: CASSLGTTYEQYF
CDR3nt: TGTGCCAGCAGTTTAGGCACAACCTACGAGCAGTACTTC